This is a list of T cell receptor beta chains from one sample in a study of blood T cell repertoires in COVID-19. Profiled with immunoSEQ multiplex PCR; TCRdb holds only in-frame clones, not every one. Of about 150,000 clones in the sample, approximately 86% were seen once. The sequenced sample was peripheral blood. Receptors originate from a man over 45 with active or convalescent COVID-19. CDR3s include the opening cysteine and the closing phenylalanine or tryptophan. The D gene is left open where the match is weak. Clone size is given for some rows only: seen once, a few or many times, or a class if the clone is expanded.

abundance	d_gene	j_gene	v_gene	CDR3aa	CDR3nt
NA	NA	TRBJ2-1	TRBV19	CASSMTPGRGTYNEQFF	TGTGCCAGTAGTATGACCCCCGGGAGAGGCACCTACAATGAGCAGTTCTTC
NA	NA	TRBJ1-6	TRBV10-3	CAISQTENSPLHF	TGTGCCATCAGTCAGACGGAGAATTCACCCCTCCACTTT
NA	NA	TRBJ2-3	TRBV5-1	CASSLFGDYHTDTQYF	TGCGCCAGCAGCTTGTTTGGTGACTATCACACAGATACGCAGTATTTT
NA	NA	TRBJ1-1	TRBV7-6	CASSLDTNTEAFF	TGTGCCAGCAGCCTAGACACGAACACTGAAGCTTTCTTT
few	NA	TRBJ2-7	TRBV9	CASNFGDINYEQYF	TGTGCCAGCAACTTCGGGGACATAAACTACGAGCAGTACTTC
NA	TRBD1	TRBJ1-5	TRBV2	CASSDGTGNQPQHF	TGTGCCAGCAGTGATGGGACAGGGAATCAGCCCCAGCATTTT
NA	TRBD2	TRBJ2-1	TRBV4-2	CASSQQGLARDEQFF	TGTGCCAGCAGCCAACAGGGACTAGCCAGGGATGAGCAGTTCTTC
NA	TRBD1	TRBJ2-5	TRBV5-4	CASSSDPPGQGSETQYF	TGTGCCAGCAGCTCCGATCCACCGGGACAGGGGAGTGAGACCCAGTACTTC
NA	NA	TRBJ1-2	TRBV20-1	CSAIEKMGYTF	TGCAGTGCTATCGAGAAGATGGGCTACACCTTC
NA	NA	TRBJ1-1	TRBV7-9	CASSLGSGVNTEAFF	TGTGCCAGCAGCTTAGGTTCAGGGGTGAACACTGAAGCTTTCTTT
NA	TRBD1	TRBJ2-4	TRBV6-2/TRBV6-3	CASSLTGGAFFENIQYF	TGTGCCAGCAGTCTGACAGGGGGCGCTTTTTTCGAAAACATTCAGTACTTC
NA	NA	TRBJ2-2	TRBV5-6	CASSFRDTQLRELFF	TGTGCCAGCAGCTTCCGGGACACCCAGCTGAGGGAGCTGTTTTTT
NA	TRBD1	TRBJ1-6	TRBV7-9	CASSQQGADNSPLHF	TGTGCCAGCAGCCAACAGGGGGCCGATAATTCACCCCTCCACTTT
NA	NA	TRBJ2-7	TRBV7-2	CASGVGTLSYEQYF	TGTGCCAGCGGGGTAGGGACTCTCTCCTACGAGCAGTACTTC
NA	TRBD1	TRBJ1-2	TRBV2	CASSRGQGAYSDGYTF	TGTGCCAGCAGTAGGGGACAGGGTGCGTATTCTGATGGCTACACCTTC
NA	NA	TRBJ1-1	TRBV7-9	CASSRALEAFF	TGTGCCAGCAGCCGCGCACTTGAAGCTTTCTTT
NA	NA	TRBJ2-1	TRBV27	CASSLSSPPWQGNEQFF	TGTGCCAGCAGTTTATCGAGCCCTCCGTGGCAGGGCAATGAGCAGTTCTTC
NA	NA	TRBJ2-5	TRBV28	CASSFGGNQETQYF	TGTGCCAGCAGTTTCGGCGGGAACCAAGAGACCCAGTACTTC
NA	TRBD1	TRBJ1-6	TRBV15	CATSRKPGQGNSPLHF	TGTGCCACCAGCAGAAAACCGGGACAGGGTAATTCACCCCTCCACTTT
NA	NA	TRBJ1-5	TRBV2	CASSRGSNQPQHF	TGTGCCAGCAGCAGGGGAAGCAATCAGCCCCAGCATTTT
NA	TRBD1	TRBJ2-1	TRBV5-1	CASTFGQGGDEQFF	TGCGCCAGCACCTTCGGACAGGGTGGCGATGAGCAGTTCTTC
NA	NA	TRBJ1-6	TRBV5-4	CASSIPDTAYTPLHF	TGTGCCAGCAGCATACCGGACACCGCTTACACACCCCTCCACTTT
NA	TRBD1	TRBJ1-4	TRBV7-8	CASSLTGGGGEKLFF	TGTGCCAGCAGCTTAACAGGGGGCGGCGGTGAAAAACTGTTTTTT
NA	TRBD2	TRBJ2-7	TRBV4-3	CASSQDRGGESYEQYF	TGCGCCAGCAGCCAAGACCGGGGGGGGGAGTCCTACGAGCAGTACTTC
NA	NA	TRBJ1-2	TRBV4-3	CASSPSGLGGYTF	TGCGCCAGCAGCCCATCAGGGCTGGGGGGCTACACCTTC
NA	NA	TRBJ2-7	TRBV6-2/TRBV6-3	CASSPSGWAFEQYF	TGTGCCAGCAGCCCCTCAGGGTGGGCTTTCGAGCAGTACTTC
NA	TRBD1	TRBJ2-5	TRBV28	CASSLTGGVRETQYF	TGTGCCAGCAGTTTAACAGGGGGCGTTCGGGAGACCCAGTACTTC
few	TRBD1	TRBJ1-6	TRBV10-3	CAISHAPDRGQAYYNSPLHF	TGTGCCATCAGTCACGCACCGGACAGGGGCCAAGCTTACTATAATTCACCCCTCCACTTT